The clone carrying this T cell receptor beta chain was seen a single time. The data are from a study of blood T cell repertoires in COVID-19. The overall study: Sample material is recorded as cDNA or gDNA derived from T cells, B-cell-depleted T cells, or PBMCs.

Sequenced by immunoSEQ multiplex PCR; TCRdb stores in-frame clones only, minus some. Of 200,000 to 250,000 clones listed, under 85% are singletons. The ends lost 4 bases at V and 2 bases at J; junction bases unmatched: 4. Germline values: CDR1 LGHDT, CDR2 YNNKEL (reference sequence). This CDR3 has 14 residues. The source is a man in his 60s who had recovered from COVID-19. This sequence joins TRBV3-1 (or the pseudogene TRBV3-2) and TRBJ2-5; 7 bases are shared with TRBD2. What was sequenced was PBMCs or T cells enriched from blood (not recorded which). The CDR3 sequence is CASSPRTSQETQYF. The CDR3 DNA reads TGTGCCAGCAGCCCGCGGACTAGTCAAGAGACCCAGTACTTC.